Listed below are T cell receptor beta chains from one sample, sequenced in a study of OX40 agonist ivuxolimab in advanced cancers. Assay used: immunoSEQ multiplex PCR; TCRdb lists only in-frame clones, some missing. The data show some 73,000 clones, with approximately 90% seen just once and approximately 8% held by the top ten. Here the sequenced sample was CD4+ or CD8+ T cells sorted from blood, taken in a trial of the OX40 agonist ivuxolimab. These receptor sequences come from an adult with an advanced solid tumor such as melanoma, head and neck, liver or kidney cancer. CDR3s include the opening cysteine and the closing phenylalanine or tryptophan. The listing skips clone size in some rows; elsewhere it reads once, few, many or a size class.

V: TRBV4-1; J: TRBJ2-5; length: 13; size: NA; CDR3: CASRRVDQETQYF
V: TRBV19; J: TRBJ2-3; length: 15; size: NA; CDR3: CASSIITSGEDTQYF
V: TRBV5-1; J: TRBJ2-2; length: 17; size: few; CDR3: CASSLGPAGGSSGELFF
V: TRBV5-1; J: TRBJ1-1; length: 17; size: NA; CDR3: CASSTRFGGRGNTEAFF
V: TRBV7-7; J: TRBJ2-3; length: 13; size: once; CDR3: CASSSTGQTTQYF
V: TRBV25-1; J: TRBJ2-2; length: 14; size: NA; CDR3: CASKDRGDTGELFF
V: TRBV18; J: TRBJ2-3; length: 15; size: NA; CDR3: CASSADRGPADTQYF
V: TRBV29-1; J: TRBJ2-1; length: 12; size: NA; CDR3: CSLTASYNEQFF
V: TRBV5-1; J: TRBJ1-2; length: 14; size: NA; CDR3: CASSPGAGMRGYTF
V: TRBV9; J: TRBJ1-1; length: 13; size: NA; CDR3: CASSTRQGDKAFF
V: TRBV28; J: TRBJ1-3; length: 16; size: NA; CDR3: CASSSYQLDSGNTIYF
V: TRBV30; J: TRBJ2-5; length: 15; size: NA; CDR3: CAWSANRGAQETQYF
V: TRBV10-1; J: TRBJ2-1; length: 13; size: NA; CDR3: CASSGLAGAEQFF
V: TRBV30; J: TRBJ1-5; length: 14; size: NA; CDR3: CAWSVLDSNQPQHF
V: TRBV6-1; J: TRBJ1-5; length: 14; size: NA; CDR3: CASSYIASIQPQHF
V: TRBV12-5; J: TRBJ1-1; length: 15; size: NA; CDR3: CASGLAGRENTEAFF
V: TRBV5-1; J: TRBJ1-4; length: 16; size: NA; CDR3: CASSSRIDRNNEKLFF
V: TRBV28; J: TRBJ1-1; length: 11; size: NA; CDR3: CAVQRGTEAFF
V: TRBV6-6; J: TRBJ1-5; length: 13; size: NA; CDR3: CASAMSSNQPQHF
V: TRBV30; J: TRBJ1-5; length: 17; size: NA; CDR3: CAWSTPFDRISNQPQHF
V: TRBV9; J: TRBJ1-5; length: 13; size: NA; CDR3: CASSAGSNQPQHF
V: TRBV9; J: TRBJ2-3; length: 14; size: once; CDR3: CASSERGHTDTQYF
V: TRBV7-2; J: TRBJ1-2; length: 16; size: once; CDR3: CASNEQGPTTNYGYTF
V: TRBV6-1; J: TRBJ1-1; length: 15; size: NA; CDR3: CASSSRQGLNTEAFF
V: TRBV5-1; J: TRBJ2-3; length: 15; size: NA; CDR3: CASRRYGDLTDTQYF
V: TRBV20-1; J: TRBJ1-5; length: 11; size: NA; CDR3: CSVEKDKSQHF
V: TRBV7-2; J: TRBJ2-5; length: 19; size: once; CDR3: CASSLRPGLAGGRQETQYF
V: TRBV20-1; J: TRBJ2-5; length: 10; size: NA; CDR3: CSGSPETQYF
V: TRBV18; J: TRBJ1-5; length: 15; size: NA; CDR3: CASSPGGEYNQPQHF
V: TRBV15; J: TRBJ2-1; length: 15; size: NA; CDR3: CATGAGGLSYNEQFF
V: TRBV19; J: TRBJ2-1; length: 14; size: once; CDR3: CATSSRVSYNEQFF
V: TRBV18; J: TRBJ1-1; length: 14; size: NA; CDR3: CASSLSGQGAEAFF
V: TRBV5-6; J: TRBJ1-2; length: 13; size: NA; CDR3: CASSFNRDYGYTF
V: TRBV7-8; J: TRBJ2-7; length: 14; size: NA; CDR3: CASSFGGGPYEQYF
V: TRBV7-3; J: TRBJ2-2; length: 15; size: few; CDR3: CASSLEGQYTGELFF
V: TRBV5-1; J: TRBJ2-5; length: 15; size: NA; CDR3: CASSSSDLGQETQYF
V: TRBV4-1; J: TRBJ1-5; length: 15; size: NA; CDR3: CASTPGVISNQPQHF
V: TRBV6-1; J: TRBJ2-5; length: 14; size: NA; CDR3: CATRGSGGKETQYF
V: TRBV11-2; J: TRBJ2-1; length: 14; size: NA; CDR3: CASSPSTGIREQFF
V: TRBV5-1; J: TRBJ2-5; length: 15; size: NA; CDR3: CASSLAPGALETQYF
V: TRBV2; J: TRBJ1-5; length: 15; size: NA; CDR3: CASSKTGGGNQPQHF
V: TRBV6-6; J: TRBJ1-5; length: 15; size: NA; CDR3: CASSYSLNNNQPQHF
V: TRBV7-9; J: TRBJ2-7; length: 14; size: once; CDR3: CASSLAQGHREQYF
V: TRBV20-1; J: TRBJ1-1; length: 11; size: NA; CDR3: CSARSPGEAFF
V: TRBV29-1; J: TRBJ1-1; length: 9; size: NA; CDR3: CSVDGGLEF
V: TRBV7-5; J: TRBJ1-2; length: 15; size: NA; CDR3: CVRSWVPWGRGGYTF
V: TRBV28; J: TRBJ2-2; length: 15; size: NA; CDR3: CASRLDRTNTGELFF
V: TRBV27; J: TRBJ2-7; length: 17; size: NA; CDR3: CATARGLAGGIRDEQYF
V: TRBV11-2; J: TRBJ1-2; length: 16; size: once; CDR3: CASSLALGQGAGGYTF
V: TRBV2; J: TRBJ1-5; length: 15; size: NA; CDR3: CASSYRGDGNQPQHF
V: TRBV28; J: TRBJ2-5; length: 12; size: NA; CDR3: CASSVTGETQYF
V: TRBV18; J: TRBJ2-1; length: 18; size: NA; CDR3: CASSPGWGLAGDYNEQFF